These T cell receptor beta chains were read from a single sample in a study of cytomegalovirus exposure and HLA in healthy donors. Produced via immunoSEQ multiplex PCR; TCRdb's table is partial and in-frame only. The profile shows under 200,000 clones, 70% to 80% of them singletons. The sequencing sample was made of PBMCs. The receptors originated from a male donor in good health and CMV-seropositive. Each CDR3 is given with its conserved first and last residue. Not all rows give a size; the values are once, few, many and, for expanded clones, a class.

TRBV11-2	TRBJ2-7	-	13	CASSLGRSYEQYF
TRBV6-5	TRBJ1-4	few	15	CASSYSGGANEKLFF
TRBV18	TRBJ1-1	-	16	CASSYEMAGLNTEAFF
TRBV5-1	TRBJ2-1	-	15	CASSSGQSSYNEQFF
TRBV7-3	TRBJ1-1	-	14	CASSSRIGPTEAFF
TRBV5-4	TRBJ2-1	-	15	CASSGGGTSYNEQFF
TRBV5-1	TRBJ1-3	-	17	CASSPGGFHGAGNTIYF
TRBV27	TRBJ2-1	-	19	CASSPRPVAGGPSYNEQFF
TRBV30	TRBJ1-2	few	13	CAWSVGANYGYTF
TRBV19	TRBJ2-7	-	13	CASSFRDSYEQYF
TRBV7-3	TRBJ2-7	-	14	CASSPDRGAYEQYF
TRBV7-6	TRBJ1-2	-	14	CASSLGDGLYGYTF
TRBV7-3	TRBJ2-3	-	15	CASSPSGRSTDTQYF
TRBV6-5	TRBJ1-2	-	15	CASSSSGTGNYGYTF
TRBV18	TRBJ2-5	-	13	CASSLSYQETQYF
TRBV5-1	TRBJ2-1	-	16	CASSLGGLAGNNEQFF
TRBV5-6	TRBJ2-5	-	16	CASSTGTEKNQETQYF
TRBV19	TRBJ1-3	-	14	CASSIGVAGNTIYF
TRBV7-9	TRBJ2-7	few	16	CASSLAPGTNSYEQYF
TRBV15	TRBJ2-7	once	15	CATSILAGAGYEQYF
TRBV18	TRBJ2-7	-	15	CASSPWTSGGYEQYF
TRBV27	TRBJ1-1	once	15	CASSLSTGGYTEAFF
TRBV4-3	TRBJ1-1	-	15	CASSQDTGNYVEAFF
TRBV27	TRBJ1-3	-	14	CASSLYSSGNTIYF
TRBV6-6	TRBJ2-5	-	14	CAIGSGRAVETQYF
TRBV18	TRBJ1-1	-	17	CASSSSPAGGKKTEAFF
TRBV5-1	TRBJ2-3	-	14	CASSLDQSTDTQYF
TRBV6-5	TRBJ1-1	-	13	CASSWGEGTEAFF
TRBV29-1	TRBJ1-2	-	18	CSVDREGGSGTGNYGYTF
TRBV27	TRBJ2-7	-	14	CASRGLAVDYEQYF
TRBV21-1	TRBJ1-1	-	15	CASSPHFARGTEAFF
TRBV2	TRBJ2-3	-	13	CASGWADTDTQYF
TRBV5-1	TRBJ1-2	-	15	CASSFNGQGYEGYTF
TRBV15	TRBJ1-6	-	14	CATSRAGINSPLHF
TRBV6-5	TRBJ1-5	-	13	CASTPGPTQPQHF
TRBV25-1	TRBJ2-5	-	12	CASGSGQETQYF
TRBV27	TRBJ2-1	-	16	CASSLTPGTGSNEQFF
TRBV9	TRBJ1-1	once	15	CASSVAPQGNTEAFF
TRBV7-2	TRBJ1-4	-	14	CASSSGRGGEKLFF
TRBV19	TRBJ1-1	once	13	CASSPDRAVEAFF
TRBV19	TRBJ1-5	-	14	CASRDRDSDQPQHF
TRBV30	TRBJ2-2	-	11	CAWSYPGELFF
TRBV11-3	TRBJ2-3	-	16	CASSAGLAGGVDTQYF
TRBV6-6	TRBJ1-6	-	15	CASSRDRVYNSPLHF
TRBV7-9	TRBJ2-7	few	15	CASSPPTGGAYEQYF
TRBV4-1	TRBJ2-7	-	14	CASSLHSGDYEQYF
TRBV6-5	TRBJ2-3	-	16	CASSYSTSGGAYTQYF
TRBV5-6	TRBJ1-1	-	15	CASSPTGGGIAEAFF
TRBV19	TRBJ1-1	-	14	CASRGGLGETEAFF
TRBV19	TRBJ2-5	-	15	CASSIQGRGWETQYF
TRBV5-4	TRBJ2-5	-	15	CASSATGGLGETQYF
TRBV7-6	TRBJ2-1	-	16	CASSLDAGDVDNEQFF
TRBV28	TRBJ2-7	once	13	CASTAGDPYEQYF
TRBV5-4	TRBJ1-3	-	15	CASSFAGLGGNTIYF
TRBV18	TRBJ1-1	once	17	CASSPTRWGHSHTEAFF
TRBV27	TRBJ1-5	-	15	CASRSDRVLNQPQHF
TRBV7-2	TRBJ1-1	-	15	CASSPSVARGTEAFF
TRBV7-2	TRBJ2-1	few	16	CASSLPGTSSYNEQFF